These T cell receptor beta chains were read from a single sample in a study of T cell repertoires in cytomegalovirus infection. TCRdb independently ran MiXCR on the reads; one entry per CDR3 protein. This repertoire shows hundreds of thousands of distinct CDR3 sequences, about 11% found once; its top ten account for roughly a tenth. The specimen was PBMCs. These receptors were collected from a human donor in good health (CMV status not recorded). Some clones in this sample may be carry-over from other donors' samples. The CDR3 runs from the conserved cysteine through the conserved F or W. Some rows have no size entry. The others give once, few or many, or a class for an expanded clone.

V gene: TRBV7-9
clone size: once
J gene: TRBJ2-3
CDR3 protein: CASGVGLAEEDTQYF

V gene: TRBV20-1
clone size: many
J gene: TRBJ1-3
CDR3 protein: CSANGQGGNTIYF

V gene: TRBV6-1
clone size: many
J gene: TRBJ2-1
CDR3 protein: CACGEGNEQFF

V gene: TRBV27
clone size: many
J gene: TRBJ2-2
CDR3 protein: CASSYWQGPTGELFF

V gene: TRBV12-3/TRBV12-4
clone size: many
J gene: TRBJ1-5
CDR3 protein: CASSSSGRSNQPQHF

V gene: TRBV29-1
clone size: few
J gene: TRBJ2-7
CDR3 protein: CSGGLAGYEQYF

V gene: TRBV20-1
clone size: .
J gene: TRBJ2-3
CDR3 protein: CSARGPGDTQYF

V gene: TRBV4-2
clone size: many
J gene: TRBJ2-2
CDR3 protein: CASSQEDRLIFSTGELFF

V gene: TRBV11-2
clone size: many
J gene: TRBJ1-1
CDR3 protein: CASSVNIGAFF

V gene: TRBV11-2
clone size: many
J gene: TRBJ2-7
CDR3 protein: CASSWGLAGSYEQYF

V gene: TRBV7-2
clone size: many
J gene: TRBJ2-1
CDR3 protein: CASSLEGRSYNEQFF

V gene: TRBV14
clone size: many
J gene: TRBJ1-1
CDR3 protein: CASSQGRGNTEAFF

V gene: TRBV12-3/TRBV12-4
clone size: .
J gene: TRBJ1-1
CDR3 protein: CASSPLGRDNEAFF

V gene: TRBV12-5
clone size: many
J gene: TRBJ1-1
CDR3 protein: CASGGGPYTEAFF